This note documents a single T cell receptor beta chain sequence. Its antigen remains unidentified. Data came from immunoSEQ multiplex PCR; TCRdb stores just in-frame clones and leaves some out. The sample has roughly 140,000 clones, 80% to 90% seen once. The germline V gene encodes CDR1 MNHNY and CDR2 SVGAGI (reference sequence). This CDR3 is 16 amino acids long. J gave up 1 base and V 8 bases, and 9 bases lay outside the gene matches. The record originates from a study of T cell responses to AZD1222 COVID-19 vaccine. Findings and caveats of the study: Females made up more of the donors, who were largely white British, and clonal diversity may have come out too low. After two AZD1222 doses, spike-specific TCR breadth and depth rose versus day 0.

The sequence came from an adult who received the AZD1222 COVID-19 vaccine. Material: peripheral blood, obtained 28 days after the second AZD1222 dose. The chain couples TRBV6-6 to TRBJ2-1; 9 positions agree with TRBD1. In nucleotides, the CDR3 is TGTGCCAGCGTTAAGGACAGGGGCCGATCCTACAATGAGCAGTTCTTC. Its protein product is CASVKDRGRSYNEQFF.